This is a list of T cell receptor beta chains from one sample in a study of blood T cell repertoires in COVID-19. The assay was immunoSEQ multiplex PCR, and TCRdb's table has in-frame clones only and misses some. In the table there are hundreds of thousands of clones, around 91% of which are singletons. The sequenced material came from PBMCs or T cells enriched from blood (not recorded which). The origin of the receptors is a woman under 30 with acute COVID-19. Both conserved end residues are part of each CDR3. A D gene is named only where the DNA matches it firmly. A row's size may be missing; if present it is once, few, many or a size class.

TRBJ2-1 | once | TRBD1 | TRBV7-9 | CASSHTNKDRGYGNEQFF | TGTGCCAGCAGCCACACGAACAAAGACAGGGGGTATGGGAATGAGCAGTTCTTC
TRBJ2-1 | NA | TRBD1 | TRBV5-1 | CASSPRGDRVGNEQFF | TGCGCCAGCAGCCCCCGAGGGGACAGGGTAGGGAATGAGCAGTTCTTC
TRBJ2-1 | NA | TRBD2 | TRBV6-5 | CASSSGLTDEQFF | TGTGCCAGCTCTAGCGGGCTTACGGATGAGCAGTTCTTC
TRBJ1-3 | NA | TRBD1 | TRBV18 | CASSPPGPLDRAISGNTIYF | TGTGCCAGCTCACCACCGGGCCCATTAGACAGGGCCATCTCTGGAAACACCATATATTTT
TRBJ2-7 | NA | NA | TRBV7-2 | CASSLARQKGQDYEQYF | TGTGCCAGCAGCTTAGCGAGGCAAAAGGGACAAGACTACGAGCAGTACTTC
TRBJ2-2 | NA | TRBD2 | TRBV4-3 | CASNPSPLAGNTGELFF | TGCGCCAGCAACCCAAGTCCCCTAGCGGGGAACACCGGGGAGCTGTTTTTT
TRBJ2-1 | few | NA | TRBV5-1 | CASSPIRQGGGDFPYNEQFF | TGCGCCAGCAGCCCAATCCGACAGGGCGGAGGGGACTTCCCTTACAATGAGCAGTTCTTC
TRBJ2-2 | NA | NA | TRBV27 | CASSDRGRGNTGELFF | TGTGCCAGCAGTGATCGGGGGAGAGGGAACACCGGGGAGCTGTTTTTT
TRBJ2-1 | NA | TRBD2 | TRBV29-1 | CSVVSSGYNEQFF | TGCAGCGTTGTATCTAGCGGCTACAATGAGCAGTTCTTC
TRBJ2-1 | NA | NA | TRBV28 | CASSFSSEVGNEQFF | TGTGCCAGCAGTTTCTCGAGTGAGGTTGGCAATGAGCAGTTCTTC
TRBJ2-7 | NA | TRBD2 | TRBV19 | CASSIKTSGSREQYF | TGTGCCAGTAGTATCAAAACTAGCGGGAGTCGCGAGCAGTACTTC
TRBJ2-3 | NA | TRBD2 | TRBV20-1 | CSASGLAGGPGATQYF | TGCAGTGCTAGTGGGCTAGCGGGAGGGCCAGGAGCTACGCAGTATTTT
TRBJ2-7 | NA | NA | TRBV19 | CASSAGLLNPYEQYF | TGTGCCAGTAGTGCTGGACTTCTAAACCCCTACGAGCAGTACTTC
TRBJ2-1 | NA | NA | TRBV5-5 | CASSLEWQGSNEQFF | TGTGCCAGCAGCTTGGAATGGCAGGGATCTAATGAGCAGTTCTTC
TRBJ2-1 | few | NA | TRBV4-1 | CASSQDRSSYNEQFF | TGCGCCAGCAGCCAAGATCGGAGCTCCTACAATGAGCAGTTCTTC
TRBJ1-3 | few | NA | TRBV7-2 | CASSLEPMPGNTIYF | TGTGCCAGCAGCTTAGAGCCCATGCCTGGAAACACCATATATTTT
TRBJ1-2 | NA | TRBD1 | TRBV5-4 | CASSLVGQGYGYTF | TGTGCCAGCAGCTTGGTAGGACAGGGATATGGCTACACCTTC
TRBJ2-1 | NA | TRBD2 | TRBV30 | CAWSVLSPIAGGGNEQFF | TGTGCCTGGAGTGTACTCTCCCCTATAGCGGGAGGAGGCAATGAGCAGTTCTTC
TRBJ2-5 | few | TRBD2 | TRBV5-6 | CASSLGLESYF | TGTGCCAGCAGCTTAGGACTAGAATCGTACTTC
TRBJ2-7 | NA | TRBD2 | TRBV9 | CASSYEREGYEQYF | TGTGCCAGCAGCTACGAGCGGGAGGGCTACGAGCAGTACTTC
TRBJ1-1 | few | NA | TRBV5-1 | CASSGAKELYTEAFF | TGCGCCAGCAGTGGAGCAAAAGAACTCTACACTGAAGCTTTCTTT
TRBJ2-3 | NA | TRBD2 | TRBV4-2 | CASSQRSGTSGSVTDTQYF | TGTGCCAGCAGCCAAAGGTCCGGGACTAGCGGGAGTGTCACAGATACGCAGTATTTT
TRBJ2-1 | NA | TRBD1 | TRBV5-5 | CASSYDREYYNEQFF | TGTGCCAGCAGCTACGACAGGGAATACTACAATGAGCAGTTCTTC
TRBJ2-1 | NA | NA | TRBV11-1 | CASSQHHRDEQFF | TGTGCCAGCAGCCAACACCACAGGGATGAGCAGTTCTTC
TRBJ1-6 | NA | NA | TRBV15 | CATSREFVGGDSPLHF | TGTGCCACCAGCAGAGAGTTCGTCGGGGGGGATTCACCCCTCCACTTT
TRBJ1-2 | NA | NA | TRBV18 | CASSPSVDGQTFYGYTF | TGTGCCAGCTCACCAAGCGTTGACGGACAGACTTTTTATGGCTACACCTTC
TRBJ1-3 | NA | TRBD1 | TRBV27 | CASSSTGAGNTIYF | TGTGCCAGCAGTTCTACAGGGGCTGGAAACACCATATATTTT